These T cell receptor beta chains were read from a single sample in a study of T cells in Graves' hyperthyroidism and ophthalmopathy. TCRdb re-analysed the multiplex PCR reads in MiXCR, keeping a single row per CDR3 protein. The sample records under 350,000 distinct CDR3 sequences, less than 30% being singletons. Sequencing input: blood. The receptors here all came from a man aged 40-50 years with Graves' hyperthyroidism that later progressed to Graves' ophthalmopathy. CDR3s include the opening cysteine and the closing phenylalanine or tryptophan. Some rows have no size entry. The others give once, few or many, or a class for an expanded clone.

length: 12
V: TRBV20-1
size: few
CDR3: CSAREGGSPLHF

length: 13
V: TRBV11-2
size: many
CDR3: CASSLAGAETQYF

length: 15
V: TRBV19
size: NA
CDR3: CARELARAHSYEQYF

length: 13
V: TRBV20-1
size: many
CDR3: CSARDNNQETQDF

length: 15
V: TRBV6-5
size: NA
CDR3: CASIKQGGLGTEAFF

length: 17
V: TRBV12-3/TRBV12-4
size: once
CDR3: CASSSTRTGGFFPGYTF

length: 15
V: TRBV7-3
size: few
CDR3: CASSFSAGGPYEQYF

length: 12
V: TRBV12-3/TRBV12-4
size: NA
CDR3: CASSGQGQPQHF

length: 12
V: TRBV9
size: NA
CDR3: CASSPDLYEQYF

length: 13
V: TRBV24-1
size: many
CDR3: CATTDWVSGELFF

length: 14
V: TRBV6-1
size: NA
CDR3: CATKAANSGNTIYF

length: 14
V: TRBV12-3/TRBV12-4
size: many
CDR3: CASSLRQNTGELFF

length: 15
V: TRBV13
size: many
CDR3: CASRDRGQNTGELFF

length: 16
V: TRBV2
size: many
CDR3: CASSDGRTSGTYEQYF

length: 14
V: TRBV5-1
size: many
CDR3: CASSLVGPQAGYTF

length: 14
V: TRBV6-1
size: NA
CDR3: CASMPSMGRYGYTF

length: 16
V: TRBV15
size: many
CDR3: CATSRDRDAGQNIQYF

length: 14
V: TRBV14
size: once
CDR3: CASSLGGGYTEAFF

length: 15
V: TRBV7-9
size: NA
CDR3: CASSLLRGGFDGYTF

length: 13
V: TRBV15
size: many
CDR3: CASGVQPKETQYF

length: 13
V: TRBV19
size: many
CDR3: CASSIGAGTEAFF

length: 15
V: TRBV15
size: many
CDR3: CATRRTGSGANVLTF

length: 13
V: TRBV7-3
size: many
CDR3: CASSAWGNYGYTF

length: 16
V: TRBV4-1
size: many
CDR3: CASSQEGTRVRGEQYF

length: 12
V: TRBV29-1
size: many
CDR3: CSSRGGGETQYF

length: 13
V: TRBV3-1
size: many
CDR3: CASSQDTGTEAFF

length: 11
V: TRBV28
size: many
CDR3: CASSGQGALHF

length: 20
V: TRBV19
size: many
CDR3: CASSPTTGQSGMLAKNIQYF

length: 14
V: TRBV6-1
size: NA
CDR3: CASGVTGVNTEAFF

length: 13
V: TRBV14
size: many
CDR3: CASSQGKGTEQYF

length: 13
V: TRBV28
size: many
CDR3: CASSAQGFQPQHF

length: 12
V: TRBV5-1
size: large
CDR3: CASSFRTGELFF

length: 16
V: TRBV11-1
size: many
CDR3: CASSFGYRGTGYEQYF

length: 14
V: TRBV29-1
size: many
CDR3: CSAGTGTSIYEQYF

length: 14
V: TRBV29-1
size: many
CDR3: CSVAPGQGIYGYTF

length: 18
V: TRBV10-3
size: many
CDR3: CAISGSGGQGNRNQPQHF

length: 14
V: TRBV6-5
size: many
CDR3: CASSRGAGQETQYF

length: 21
V: TRBV15
size: NA
CDR3: CATSRLYTIQGIDSGANVLTF

length: 12
V: TRBV24-1
size: many
CDR3: CATQGSNQPQHF

length: 16
V: TRBV5-1
size: few
CDR3: CASSLVPRTVQETQYF

length: 16
V: TRBV12-3/TRBV12-4
size: many
CDR3: CASSPTGQEYQETQYF

length: 13
V: TRBV29-1
size: many
CDR3: CSVGRDAAETQYF

length: 13
V: TRBV19
size: many
CDR3: CAVGQDYNQPQHF

length: 16
V: TRBV30
size: many
CDR3: CAWSENRATHWETQYF

length: 14
V: TRBV28
size: NA
CDR3: CASSFMGGGYGYTF

length: 14
V: TRBV14
size: many
CDR3: CASSTGLTRNTQYF

length: 13
V: TRBV6-5
size: many
CDR3: CASRTGVYYGYTF

length: 14
V: TRBV6-2/TRBV6-3
size: many
CDR3: CASTPPSLSYEQYF